The sequence of this T cell receptor (beta chain) was determined in a study of shared clonotypes between healthy human individuals (dated by TCRdb to the early 2020s). Concerning the study at large: A couple of women and a few men aged 18 to 49 years were included in the cohort. The study deeply sequenced blood TCR repertoires of five healthy adults to estimate repertoire size and the extent of clonotype sharing between individuals. Per donor, leukapheresis produced somewhere between about 0.9 and 9.5 billion PBMCs. To increase sequencing depth and limit assay-specific biases, TCR repertoire library preparation and sequencing were carried out by different laboratories using diverse techniques. For each donor, CD4 naive and CD4 memory were each given three plates, CD8 naive was given two plates, and CD8 memory was given one plate.

Healthy HIV-negative adults with no recently reported acute infections or vaccinations were included as donors. All donors were Caucasian adults living in Nashville, Tennessee, USA. CD4+ T cells were enriched through magnetic negative selection, after which naive cells were positively selected on CD45RA and the remaining negative fraction served as the memory subset. Blood was obtained by leukapheresis, after which PBMCs were separated by Ficoll-Histopaque density gradient centrifugation and cryopreserved in liquid nitrogen vapor phase. Analytical flow cytometry was used to check the purity and quantity of each magnetically sorted T cell population. Genomic DNA was isolated from each sorted fraction and quantified by UV absorbance on a Nanodrop 2000c. A note on this clone: This receptor's antigen is unknown. No much larger clonotype is one base removed from it; base qualities were not supplied.

What the study reported, not specific to this receptor: Around 5.4% of naive CD4, around 4% of naive CD8, 2% to 2.5% of memory CD4, and over 0.35% of memory CD8 clonotypes were shared across several donors. Pairwise subsampling led to the expectation that sequencing depth would affect the degree of clonotype sharing among donors. Higher generation probabilities were observed for clonotypes shared by all four sorted-subset donors than for non-shared clonotypes. Even with the large sequencing depth, rarefaction of the sorted-subset datasets indicated that sequencing was incomplete. Only blood was sampled, and tissue TCR repertoires likely differ from those in blood. Because the study included only a small number of donors, the genetic and exposure-history diversity represented was limited. Larger estimated clonotype richness was generally found for naive subsets than for memory subsets.

Using the deep immunoSEQ assay, multiplex PCR amplified TCR CDR3 regions from genomic DNA. Extracted genomic DNA from each cell subset was distributed evenly across all wells of several immunoSEQ 96-well plates, and each plate was treated as a replicate. For sorted subsets, about 200 ng genomic DNA, equal to about 30,000 T cell genomes, was loaded into each replicate PCR. Purified libraries were quantified with a Qubit 3.0 fluorometer, sized on a Bioanalyzer 2100, and re-quantified with the KAPA Library Quantification kit. Every immunoSEQ 96-well plate was sequenced on a dedicated single-read 150-cycle Illumina NextSeq 550 flow cell. On the study's bioinformatics: Because the immunoSEQ output included only junctional sequences and no quality scores, the filtering could not be the same as the filtering used for full-length reads. Sequences were annotated with PyIR, a Python wrapper for IgBLAST v1.9, and V/J genes and CDR3 were assigned using IMGT germline references. Reads were filtered out if the reads had weak V/J assignments (E-value above 1e-6), no CDR3, stop codons, out-of-frame junctions, or ambiguous translated residues. A V3J clonotype was defined by an identical inferred V gene, J gene, and CDR3 amino acid sequence. To compute the percentage overlap between repertoires, the number of shared unique clonotypes was divided by the size of the smaller repertoire. Richness of each repertoire was evaluated using RTK rarefaction, the Chao1 estimator, and Recon v2.1 estimates of unobserved clonotypes. Generation probabilities for all TCRbeta clonotypes obtained by the gDNA method from a few donors were computed using OLGA. As stored in TCRdb, this immuneACCESS dataset retains in-frame rearrangements with V and J assigned. A fraction of the clones does not appear; measured against another copy, unresolved V genes explain less than half of the discrepancy, and the remainder lacks a known reason. V and J calls and clone size come straight from that table; D and trimming were deduced from the DNA. For this sample there are over 1.4 million clones; roughly 96% appear just once. In total, the top ten clones hold roughly 1.1% of the sample.

For CDR1 and CDR2, the germline V gene lists MDHEN and SYDVKM. V ends up 2 bases short and J 3 bases short, with an unmatched junction base count of 3. The CDR3, from cysteine to phenylalanine, totals 14 residues. Kept here is only the CDR3 DNA, which spans 42 bases and is read in frame from base 1. What was sequenced was naive CD4+ T cells sorted from blood. This specimen's cell subset or site label, per the study, means: CD45RA+ positively selected. This sequence uses TRBV28 and TRBJ1-1; 7 junctional bases match TRBD1. The TCR was taken from a young man in good health. This receptor has the CDR3 CASSLPDRYTEAFF. The base sequence is TGTGCCAGCAGTTTACCGGACAGGTACACTGAAGCTTTCTTT.